Listed here are 8 T cell receptor beta chains from one sample, sequenced in a study of metastatic and nonmetastatic thyroid tumors. With MiXCR, TCRdb reprocessed the PCR reads. Counted here are tens of thousands of clones, over 20% occurring once; the ten biggest clones make up about 14%. All patients were untreated before thyroid surgery. Sequencing was performed on blood. The receptors come from a female donor with papillary thyroid cancer or a benign thyroid nodule (not recorded which). Some clones in this sample may be carry-over from other donors' samples.

This clone is medium-sized within its sample. The V call is TRBV7-6, the J call TRBJ2-3; no clear D. The CDR3 consists of 13 residues. Per the germline V gene, CDR1 is SGHVS and CDR2 is FNYEAQ. Between the trimmed V and J ends, which lost 2 bases and 1 base, there was a span of 4 bases. CDR3 sequence reads: CASSLIRTDTQYF. The CDR3 DNA follows: TGTGCCAGCAGCTTAATACGCACAGATACGCAGTATTTT.

The V and J genes are TRBV29-1 and TRBJ1-1; the match to TRBD1 covers 9 bases. The trim removed 6 bases at V and 4 bases at J, leaving 3 bases unmatched. The CDR3 contains 12 residues. Germline values: CDR1 SQVTM, CDR2 ANQGSEA. CDR3: CSVGGQGTEAFF. CDR3 sequence (DNA): TGCAGCGTCGGGGGACAGGGCACTGAAGCTTTCTTT.

The chain joins TRBV18 to TRBJ2-1, with TRBD2 as a possible D gene (5 bases). V was clipped by 8 bases and J by 1 base, with 12 bases between them. Germline-derived CDR1 and CDR2 are KGHSH and LQKENI. This CDR3 has 14 residues. The CDR3 sequence is CASHGDWSYNEQFF. The CDR3 DNA is TGTGCCAGCCACGGGGATTGGTCCTACAATGAGCAGTTCTTC.

This clone was picked up many times. The CDR3 sequence: CASSLVVAGAGDTQYF. The DNA for the CDR3 is TGCGCCAGCAGCTTGGTCGTAGCGGGAGCCGGAGATACGCAGTATTTT. The V call is TRBV5-1, the J call TRBJ2-3; 9 bases agree with TRBD2. The CDR3 has 16 amino acids. V lost 0 bases, J lost 5 bases, and 7 bases stayed unmatched. Looked up from germline, CDR1 is SGHRS and CDR2 is YFSETQ.

By sample fraction, this clone is medium-sized (0.01 to 0.1%). This CDR3 reads CATTGTSPREQYF. The CDR3 DNA sequence: TGTGCCACAACCGGGACTAGCCCCCGGGAGCAGTACTTC. This sequence joins TRBV6-1 and TRBJ2-7, with 9 bases aligning to TRBD2. Germline V lookup: CDR1 MNHNS, CDR2 SASEGT. With 10 bases clipped from V and 7 bases from J, the junction kept 11 bases outside the gene matches. This CDR3 has 13 residues.

This clone was counted only a few times. The chain couples TRBV19 to TRBJ1-1; D is unclear. Trimming cost V 6 bases and J 0 bases, with 11 bases left between them. Per the germline V gene, CDR1 is LNHDA and CDR2 is SQIVND (reference sequence). There are 14 residues in the CDR3. CDR3 sequence: CASRDIPMNTEAFF. In DNA form, the CDR3 reads TGTGCCAGTAGGGATATCCCGATGAACACTGAAGCTTTCTTT.

The chain couples TRBV12-3 or TRBV12-4 to TRBJ2-5, with 7 bases aligning to TRBD1. This CDR3 region has 14 residues. Losses at the gene ends were 5 bases for V and 5 bases for J; bases not matched to a gene: 8. The CDR3 loop reads CASSPSDRVETQYF. The CDR3 DNA is TGTGCCAGCAGTCCCTCCGACAGGGTGGAGACCCAGTACTTC.

There are many counts of this clone. With a much larger clone just one base away, this may be a read error. The rearrangement uses TRBV6-5 and TRBJ2-1; TRBD1 aligns across 10 bases. The V gene's germline CDR1 is MNHEY and CDR2 SVGAGI. Unmatched junction bases numbered 3, after V lost 4 bases and J lost 12 bases. This CDR3 is built from 12 residues. In DNA, the CDR3 is TGTGCCAGCAGTTCCCGGGACAGGGGGCAGTTCTTC. Amino acid sequence: CASSSRDRGQFF.